One and the same sample provided the 3 T cell receptor beta chains below, sequenced in a study of T-cell reconstitution after alpha-beta-depleted transplantation in children. This sample's TCRbeta library carried unique molecular identifier barcodes. TCRdb called the PCR reads again in MiXCR, with one record for every CDR3 protein. The data show about 980,000 distinct CDR3 sequences, with 25% to 30% seen just once and approximately 30% held by the top ten. Sequenced here: PBMCs, mostly from graft donor cells, sampled 360 days after TCRalphabeta/CD19-depleted stem cell transplant. The receptor set was obtained from a boy under three years old who had a stem cell transplant for SCID, so the T cells may come from the graft donor.

The J gene is TRBJ1-2, the V gene TRBV7-9; the D is unclear. Trimming cost V 11 bases and J 2 bases, with 12 bases left between them. The length of the CDR3 is 12 residues. CDR1 SEHNR and CDR2 FQNEAQ come from the germline V gene (reference sequence). As DNA, the CDR3 is TGTGCCGCATCCGGAGGGAACTATGGCTACACCTTC. Its protein product is CAASGGNYGYTF.

This sequence joins TRBV18 and TRBJ1-1, with 7 bases lining up with TRBD1. Germline V gene data show CDR1 as KGHSH and CDR2 as LQKENI. This CDR3 spans 18 amino acids. The ends lost 0 bases at V and 1 base at J; junction bases unmatched: 11. For the CDR3, the DNA is TGTGCCAGCTCACCACCAATACAACAGGACAGGCCGAACACTGAAGCTTTCTTT. This translates into CASSPPIQQDRPNTEAFF.

The genes are TRBV5-1 and TRBJ2-5; D perhaps matches TRBD1 (6 bases). Germline lookup yields CDR1 SGHRS and CDR2 YFSETQ. V was shortened by 3 bases and J by 3 bases, with 12 bases between the two germline ends. CDR3 size: 14 residues. This CDR3 is CASSSWGQEETQYF. CDR3 sequence (DNA): TGCGCCAGCAGCTCTTGGGGGCAGGAAGAGACCCAGTACTTC.